This TCR beta chain derives from a study of blood T cell repertoires in COVID-19. Study overall: Both acute and convalescent COVID-19 samples were obtained from the United States, Italy and Spain. PBMCs, B-cell-depleted T cells, or T cells were the source of the cDNA or gDNA that made up the material.

In the authors' workflow: Amplification of reference gene primers was used by the study to estimate nucleated cell counts. Sequenced by immunoSEQ multiplex PCR; TCRdb stores in-frame clones only, minus some. The V and J calls and clone size come from that table; D and trimming were worked out from the DNA. The sample lists about 78,000 clones, roughly 87% seen once, with 0.8% to 1.3% in the top ten. The CDR3 runs to 16 residues. V was pared by 3 bases and J by 6 bases, with 11 bases of the junction left unmatched. Looked up from germline, CDR1 is MDHEN and CDR2 is SYDVKM. Material: peripheral blood. The receptor comes from a woman aged 45 to 65 in a cohort sampled during active COVID-19. V usage is TRBV28 and J usage is TRBJ1-2; TRBD1 aligns across 9 bases. This chain's CDR3 is CASSFSPPGTGHGYTF. The CDR3 DNA reads TGTGCCAGCAGTTTTTCACCGCCCGGGACAGGGCATGGCTACACCTTC.